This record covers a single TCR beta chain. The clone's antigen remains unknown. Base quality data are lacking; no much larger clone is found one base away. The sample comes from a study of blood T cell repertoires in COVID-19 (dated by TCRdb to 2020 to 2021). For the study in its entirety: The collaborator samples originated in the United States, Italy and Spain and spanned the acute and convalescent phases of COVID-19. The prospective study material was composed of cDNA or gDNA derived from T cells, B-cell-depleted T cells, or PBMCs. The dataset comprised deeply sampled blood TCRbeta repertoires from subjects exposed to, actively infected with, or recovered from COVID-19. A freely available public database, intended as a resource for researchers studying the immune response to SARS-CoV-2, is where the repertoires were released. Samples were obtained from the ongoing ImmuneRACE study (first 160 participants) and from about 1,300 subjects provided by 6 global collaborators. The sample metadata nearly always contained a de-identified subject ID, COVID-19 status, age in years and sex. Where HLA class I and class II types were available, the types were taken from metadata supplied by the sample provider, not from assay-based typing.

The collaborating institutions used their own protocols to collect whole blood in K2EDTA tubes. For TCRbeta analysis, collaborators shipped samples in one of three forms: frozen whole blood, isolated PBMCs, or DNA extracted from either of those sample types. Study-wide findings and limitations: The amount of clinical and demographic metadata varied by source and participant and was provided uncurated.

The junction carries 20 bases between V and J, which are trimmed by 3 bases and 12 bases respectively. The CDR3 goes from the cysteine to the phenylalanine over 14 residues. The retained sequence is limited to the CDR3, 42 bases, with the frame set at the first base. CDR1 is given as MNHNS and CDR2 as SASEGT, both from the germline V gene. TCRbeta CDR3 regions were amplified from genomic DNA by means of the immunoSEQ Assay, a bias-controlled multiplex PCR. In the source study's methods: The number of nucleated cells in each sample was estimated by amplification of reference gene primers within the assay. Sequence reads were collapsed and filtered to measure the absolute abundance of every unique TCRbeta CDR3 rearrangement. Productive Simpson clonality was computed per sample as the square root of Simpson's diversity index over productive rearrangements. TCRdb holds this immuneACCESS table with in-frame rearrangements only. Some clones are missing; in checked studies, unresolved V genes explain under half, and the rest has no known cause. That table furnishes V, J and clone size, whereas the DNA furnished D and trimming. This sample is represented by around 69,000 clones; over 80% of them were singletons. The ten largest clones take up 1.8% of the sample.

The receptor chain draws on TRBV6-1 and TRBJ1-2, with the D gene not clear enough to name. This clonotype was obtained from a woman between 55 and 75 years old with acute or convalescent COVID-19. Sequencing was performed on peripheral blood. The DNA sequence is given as TGTGCCAGCAGTGAGGTTGTTGTGGCAGGTTTTCACACCTTC. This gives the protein CASSEVVVAGFHTF.